A single sample is the source of the 27 T cell receptor beta chains below, sequenced in a study of blood T cell repertoires in COVID-19. Clones were read by immunoSEQ multiplex PCR, and TCRdb kept only the in-frame ones, dropping some. Found here are tens of thousands of clones, roughly 90% of them singletons; the top ten hold approximately 2.6%. What was sequenced was peripheral blood. These receptors all come from a man aged 45-60 years with COVID-19, enrolled during active disease.

Here the CDR3 DNA reads TGCGCCAGCAGCCAAGGACGGCTAGGGAGGACCGGGGAGCTGTTTTTT. Translation: CASSQGRLGRTGELFF. The chain has TRBV4-1 and TRBJ2-2, with TRBD2 as a possible D gene (6 bases). Germline assignment: CDR1 MGHRA and CDR2 YSYEKL. This CDR3 is 16 amino acids long. The ends were cut back, 1 base at V and 5 bases at J, with 14 bases in the middle.

The gene calls are TRBV9 and TRBJ2-1, with TRBD2 matching 9 bases. This CDR3 has 17 amino acids. V lost 0 bases and J lost 1; bases outside the gene matches: 5. Germline CDR1 and CDR2: SGDLS and YYNGEE. As DNA, the CDR3 is TGTGCCAGCAGCGTAGCGAGTAGCGGGGGATCCTACAATGAGCAGTTCTTC. This translates into CASSVASSGGSYNEQFF.

The rearrangement joins TRBV19 to TRBJ1-5, with 7 bases aligning to TRBD1. This CDR3 has 14 residues. Germline CDR1 is LNHDA and CDR2 is SQIVND (reference sequence). Losses at the gene ends were 6 bases for V and 4 bases for J; bases not matched to a gene: 6. For the CDR3, the DNA is TGTGCCAGTAGAACCGGGACAGTTAATCAGCCCCAGCATTTT. Its translation is CASRTGTVNQPQHF.

The V call is TRBV2, the J call TRBJ1-1; possibly TRBD1 for D (6 bases). CDR3 size: 14 residues. Per the germline V gene, CDR1 is SNHLY and CDR2 is FYNNEI. V shed 3 bases and J shed 4 bases, with 12 bases lying between them. The CDR3 DNA sequence: TGTGCCAGCAGTGATCAGGGGTTTCTCACTGAAGCTTTCTTT. Translation gives CASSDQGFLTEAFF. The whole variable domain, remainder taken from reference TRBV2 and TRBJ1-1, is EPEVTQTPSHQVTQMGQEVILRCVPISNHLYFYWYRQILGQKVEFLVSFYNNEISEKSEIFDDQFSVERPDGSNFTLKIRSTKLEDSAMYFCASSDQGFLTEAFFGQGTRLTVV.

The rearrangement uses TRBV5-1 and TRBJ2-5; 9 bases are shared with TRBD2. CDR1 is SGHRS, CDR2 YFSETQ, per germline. Trimming removed 0 bases from V and 1 base from J; junction bases left unmatched: 4. The CDR3 has 16 residues. This CDR3 is CASSLGASGIQETQYF. Here the CDR3 DNA reads TGCGCCAGCAGCTTGGGGGCTAGCGGGATCCAAGAGACCCAGTACTTC.

V is TRBV19 and J is TRBJ1-2; TRBD1 agrees at 7 bases. The trim removed 6 bases at V and 8 bases at J, leaving 18 bases unmatched. The CDR3 has 16 residues. Germline V gene lookup returns CDR1 LNHDA and CDR2 SQIVND (reference sequence). This CDR3 reads CASSKSEERGRRGYTF. The CDR3 DNA follows: TGTGCCAGTAGCAAATCCGAAGAGAGGGGGCGTCGGGGCTACACCTTC.

The rearrangement joins TRBV2 to TRBJ1-1, with D possibly being TRBD1 (5 bases). Germline values: CDR1 SNHLY, CDR2 FYNNEI. Trimming removed 4 bases at V and 3 bases at J, with 12 bases between. The CDR3 is 14 residues long. CDR3 sequence (DNA): TGTGCCAGCAGTGCGTGGGGGAGGGACACTGAAGCTTTCTTT. Protein: CASSAWGRDTEAFF.

The chain links TRBV7-2 to TRBJ2-1; tentatively, D is TRBD2 (5 bases). CDR1 is SGHTA, CDR2 FQGNSA, per germline. The CDR3 spans 13 residues. The germline V and J ends were trimmed by 4 bases and 1 base, with 5 bases remaining between them. CDR3 in DNA: TGTGCCAGCAGCTCGGGGTCCTACAATGAGCAGTTCTTC. This translates into CASSSGSYNEQFF.

The chain uses TRBV6-5 and TRBJ1-2, with 7 bases lining up with TRBD1. In germline, CDR1 is MNHEY, CDR2 SVGAGI. The CDR3 runs 15 residues. The trim removed 6 bases at V and 4 bases at J, leaving 11 bases unmatched. Here the CDR3 DNA reads TGTGCCAGCAGCCGACAGGGATCTTGGGGCTATGGCTACACCTTC. Translated, it gives CASSRQGSWGYGYTF.

The rearrangement joins TRBV10-3 to TRBJ1-2; D possibly corresponds to TRBD1 (6 bases). Germline CDR1 reads ENHRY; CDR2 reads SYGVKD. V lost 2 bases and J 8 bases, leaving 18 bases between the germline ends. This CDR3 region has 15 residues. Written as DNA, the CDR3 is TGTGCCATCAGTGAGACCCAGGGGATAAGGAACGGCTACACCTTC. It codes for CAISETQGIRNGYTF.

CDR3 nucleotides: TGCGCCAGCAGCCGAACAGGGGTTAAGTCGACCACCGGGGAGCTGTTTTTT. Its protein product is CASSRTGVKSTTGELFF. The chain combines TRBV4-1 with TRBJ2-2; TRBD1 aligns across 7 bases. V gave up 4 bases and J gave up 4 bases; unmatched junction bases: 12. Germline V gene lookup returns CDR1 MGHRA and CDR2 YSYEKL. This CDR3 is 17 amino acids long.

V is TRBV7-9 and J is TRBJ2-1; D might be TRBD1 (6 bases). The V gene lost 1 base and the J gene lost 4 bases, with 11 bases spanning the gap. The CDR3 is made up of 15 amino acids. Germline V lookup: CDR1 SEHNR, CDR2 FQNEAQ (reference sequence). Here the CDR3 reads CASSLGVTGYNEQFF. The CDR3 nucleotides read TGTGCCAGCAGCTTAGGAGTGACAGGTTACAATGAGCAGTTCTTC.

The chain carries TRBV9 and TRBJ2-3; D is undetermined. The germline gives CDR1 SGDLS, CDR2 YYNGEE. The ends were cut back, 0 bases at V and 0 bases at J, with 8 bases in the middle. The CDR3 consists of 15 residues. CDR3 amino acids: CASSVDLPSTDTQYF. In DNA form, the CDR3 reads TGTGCCAGCAGCGTAGATCTCCCTAGCACAGATACGCAGTATTTT.

This clone came up once. V is TRBV6-5 and J is TRBJ1-1, with 7 bases matching TRBD1. This CDR3 comprises 14 residues. Trimming removed 6 bases from V and 4 bases from J; junction bases left unmatched: 8. Looked up from germline, CDR1 is MNHEY and CDR2 is SVGAGI. CDR3 region: CASRKTGTATEAFF. Here the CDR3 DNA reads TGTGCCAGCAGAAAAACCGGGACAGCCACTGAAGCTTTCTTT.

The chain is built from TRBV21-1 and TRBJ1-5; TRBD1 is the table's D call and was not checked against the DNA. TRBV21-1 is assigned pseudogene status. The CDR3 has 16 amino acids. CDR3 amino acids: CASSKYYRVSNQPQHF. The CDR3, as DNA: TGTGCCAGCAGCAAATACTACAGGGTTTCCAATCAGCCCCAGCATTTT.

The genes are TRBV10-3 and TRBJ1-1; no firm D call. There are 17 residues in the CDR3. CDR1 and CDR2 (germline): ENHRY, SYGVKD. Trimming pared 0 bases from V and 4 bases from J, leaving 18 bases between. CDR3 nucleotide sequence: TGTGCCATCAGTGAGTCGATGCGGGGAGGATTAGGCACTGAAGCTTTCTTT. The encoded protein is CAISESMRGGLGTEAFF.

The chain links TRBV19 to TRBJ2-7; 7 bases are a match to TRBD1. CDR3 length: 14 residues. V was clipped by 5 bases and J by 1 base; unmatched bases: 5. The germline V gene has CDR1 LNHDA and CDR2 SQIVND (reference sequence). The CDR3 DNA follows: TGTGCCAGTAGTCTTCGGGACAGTTCCTACGAGCAGTACTTC. Protein sequence: CASSLRDSSYEQYF.

The rearrangement links TRBV19 to TRBJ1-5; D is unclear. The CDR3 is 19 amino acids. Germline CDR1 LNHDA, CDR2 SQIVND (reference sequence). Trimming cost V 3 bases and J 2 bases, with 23 bases left between them. CDR3 DNA sequence: TGTGCCAGTAGTATGGAACCGATGAACATATATGGAGGCAATCAGCCCCAGCATTTT. Translation gives CASSMEPMNIYGGNQPQHF.

The chain employs TRBV18 and TRBJ2-3, with 10 positions matching TRBD2. CDR1 and CDR2 (germline): KGHSH, LQKENI. The trim removed 6 bases at V and 6 bases at J, leaving 12 bases unmatched. The CDR3 has 16 amino acids. CDR3 in amino acids: CASSFLAGGLSDTQYF. In DNA, the CDR3 is TGTGCCAGCTCGTTCTTAGCGGGGGGCCTCTCTGATACGCAGTATTTT.

The V and J genes are TRBV11-2 and TRBJ1-3; tentatively, D is TRBD1 (5 bases). The germline CDR1 and CDR2 sequences are SGHAT and FQNNGV. V lost 0 bases, J lost 0 bases, and 12 bases lay in between. The CDR3 has 17 amino acids. For the CDR3, the DNA is TGTGCCAGCAGCTTAGATCTTGGGGCCCCCTCTGGAAACACCATATATTTT. Residues: CASSLDLGAPSGNTIYF.

This chain connects TRBV7-9 to TRBJ2-7; weak D call: TRBD1 (6 bases). This CDR3 has 14 amino acids. Deletions cut 6 bases from V and 0 bases from J, with 12 bases between. CDR1 is SEHNR, CDR2 FQNEAQ, per germline (reference sequence). The CDR3 DNA reads as TGTGCCAGCAGTCACCGGGACACCTCCTACGAGCAGTACTTC. It is translated as CASSHRDTSYEQYF.

V and J are TRBV29-1 and TRBJ1-2; D perhaps matches TRBD1 (6 bases). Germline V gene sequence: CDR1 SQVTM, CDR2 ANQGSEA. The CDR3 loop spans 12 amino acids. V lost 4 bases and J 7 bases, leaving 13 bases between the germline ends. The CDR3 protein is CSVGAGAGGYTF. The CDR3, as DNA: TGCAGCGTTGGAGCGGGGGCGGGTGGCTACACCTTC.

This chain links TRBV9 with TRBJ2-7; TRBD1 agrees at 9 bases. Germline V gene data show CDR1 as SGDLS and CDR2 as YYNGEE. The CDR3 consists of 14 residues. Trimming at V came to 4 bases and at J to 2 bases, leaving 4 bases not matched to a gene. Here the CDR3 reads CASSTRQGAYEQYF. CDR3 coding DNA: TGTGCCAGCAGCACTCGACAGGGGGCCTACGAGCAGTACTTC.

The rearrangement links TRBV4-1 to TRBJ1-5; no reliable D call. Germline V gene sequence: CDR1 MGHRA, CDR2 YSYEKL. The length of the CDR3 is 15 residues. V was clipped by 0 bases and J by 4 bases, with 10 bases between them. The CDR3 reads CASSQEEAGNQPQHF. The CDR3 DNA reads TGCGCCAGCAGCCAAGAAGAGGCGGGGAATCAGCCCCAGCATTTT.

The chain recombines TRBV5-4 with TRBJ1-5; no clear D. Germline V lookup: CDR1 SGHNT, CDR2 YYREEE (reference sequence). The CDR3 has 14 amino acids. Between the trimmed V and J ends, which lost 0 bases and 3 bases, there was a span of 7 bases. In nucleotides, the CDR3 is TGTGCCAGCAGCTTGGGTACAGACAATCAGCCCCAGCATTTT. It is translated as CASSLGTDNQPQHF.

The chain joins TRBV5-1 to TRBJ1-1; D is undetermined. This CDR3 is built from 12 residues. The V end lost 3 bases, the J end lost 1 base, and 4 bases lay between the germline ends. Germline-derived CDR1 and CDR2 are SGHRS and YFSETQ. The CDR3 region has the DNA TGCGCCAGCAGCTCCCAGAACACTGAAGCTTTCTTT. Translated, it gives CASSSQNTEAFF.

The rearrangement links TRBV7-3 to TRBJ2-3, with 9 bases aligning to TRBD1. Germline CDR1 reads SGHTA; CDR2 reads FQGTGA. V trimming: 2 bases; J trimming: 1 base; junction bases outside the gene matches: 7. The CDR3 runs 17 residues. CDR3 DNA sequence: TGTGCCAGCAGCTTACCTCCGGGACAGGGCCGCACAGATACGCAGTATTTT. Its protein product is CASSLPPGQGRTDTQYF.